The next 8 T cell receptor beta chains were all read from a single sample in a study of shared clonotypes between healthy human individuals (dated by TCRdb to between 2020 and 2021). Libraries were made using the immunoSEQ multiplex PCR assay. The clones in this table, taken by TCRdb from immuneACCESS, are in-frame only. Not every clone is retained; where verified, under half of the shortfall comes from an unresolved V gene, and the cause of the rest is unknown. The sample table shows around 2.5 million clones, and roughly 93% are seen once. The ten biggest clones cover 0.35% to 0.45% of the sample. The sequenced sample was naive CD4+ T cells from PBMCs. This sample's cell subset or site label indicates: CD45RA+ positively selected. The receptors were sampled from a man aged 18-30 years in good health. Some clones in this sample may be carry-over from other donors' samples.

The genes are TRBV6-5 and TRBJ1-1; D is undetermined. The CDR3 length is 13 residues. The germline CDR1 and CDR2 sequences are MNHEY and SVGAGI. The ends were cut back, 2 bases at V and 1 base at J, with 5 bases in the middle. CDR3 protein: CASSYVSNTEAFF. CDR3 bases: TGTGCCAGCAGTTACGTCTCGAACACTGAAGCTTTCTTT.

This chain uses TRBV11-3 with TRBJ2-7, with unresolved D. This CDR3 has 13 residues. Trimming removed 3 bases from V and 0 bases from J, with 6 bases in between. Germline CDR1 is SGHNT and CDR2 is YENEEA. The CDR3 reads CASSLESSYEQYF. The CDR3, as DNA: TGTGCCAGCAGCTTGGAAAGCTCCTACGAGCAGTACTTC.

The CDR3 reads CASRPGQRNTEAFF. CDR3 nucleotide sequence: TGTGCCAGCAGGCCGGGACAGAGGAACACTGAAGCTTTCTTT. V gene TRBV2 combines with J gene TRBJ1-1; the match to TRBD1 covers 7 bases. The J segment lost 1 base and the V segment lost 6 bases, leaving 5 bases of the junction unmatched. Germline assignment: CDR1 SNHLY and CDR2 FYNNEI. CDR3 length equals 14 residues.

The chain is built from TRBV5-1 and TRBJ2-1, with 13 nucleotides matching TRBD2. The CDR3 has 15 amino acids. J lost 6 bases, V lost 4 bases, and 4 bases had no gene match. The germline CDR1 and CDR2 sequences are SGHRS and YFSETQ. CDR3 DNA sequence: TGCGCCAGCAGCGTCGGACTAGCGGGAGTCAATGAGCAGTTCTTC. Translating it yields CASSVGLAGVNEQFF.

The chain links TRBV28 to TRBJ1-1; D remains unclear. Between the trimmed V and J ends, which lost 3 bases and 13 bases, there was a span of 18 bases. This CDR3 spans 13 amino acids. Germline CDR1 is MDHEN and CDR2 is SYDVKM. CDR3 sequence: CASSFPSSTVVFF. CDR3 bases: TGTGCCAGCAGTTTCCCCTCCTCTACTGTTGTTTTCTTT.

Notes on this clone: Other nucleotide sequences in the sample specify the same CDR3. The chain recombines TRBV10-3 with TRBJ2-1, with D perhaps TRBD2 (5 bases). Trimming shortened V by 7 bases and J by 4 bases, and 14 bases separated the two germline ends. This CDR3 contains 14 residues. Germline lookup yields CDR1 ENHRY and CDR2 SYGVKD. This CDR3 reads CAIKGGLSYNEQFF. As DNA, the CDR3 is TGTGCCATCAAAGGCGGGCTGTCGTACAATGAGCAGTTCTTC.

The CDR3 protein is CASSPDRVETQYF. CDR3 bases: TGTGCCAGCAGCCCGGACAGGGTCGAGACCCAGTACTTC. The V and J genes are TRBV5-5 and TRBJ2-5, with TRBD1 identical over 8 bases. Germline V gene sequence: CDR1 SGHKS, CDR2 YYEKEE (reference sequence). The CDR3 runs to 13 residues. The V and J ends lost 4 bases and 5 bases, in that order; junction bases with no gene match: 4. The variable domain in full, completed from reference TRBV5-5 and TRBJ2-5, reads DAGVTQSPTHLIKTRGQQVTLRCSPISGHKSVSWYQQVLGQGPQFIFQYYEKEERGRGNFPDRFSARQFPNYSSELNVNALLLGDSALYLCASSPDRVETQYFGPGTRLLVL.

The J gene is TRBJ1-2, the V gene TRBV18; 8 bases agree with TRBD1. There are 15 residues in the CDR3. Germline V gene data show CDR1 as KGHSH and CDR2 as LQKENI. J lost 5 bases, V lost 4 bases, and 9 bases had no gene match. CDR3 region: CASSRRGQETYGYTF. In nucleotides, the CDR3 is TGTGCCAGCTCACGCAGGGGACAGGAAACGTATGGCTACACCTTC.